This is a list of T cell receptor beta chains from one sample in a study of cytomegalovirus exposure and HLA in healthy donors. Method: immunoSEQ multiplex PCR; TCRdb's copy keeps in-frame clones and lacks some. The data contain about 120,000 clones, about 59% of them singletons. The sequencing input was PBMCs. These receptors were taken from a woman aged 40 to 49 in good health and CMV-seropositive. The CDR3 runs from the conserved cysteine through the conserved F or W. Each record gives: clone size, D gene, V gene, J gene, CDR3 protein, CDR3 DNA. A D gene is named only where the DNA matches it firmly. A clone size is listed for some rows: how often the clone was seen (once, few, many), or a class if it is expanded.

clone_size: few
d_call: NA
v_call: TRBV7-3
j_call: TRBJ2-2
cdr3_aa: CASSLTSDYAGELFF
cdr3_nt: TGTGCCAGCAGCTTAACTAGCGATTACGCCGGGGAGCTGTTTTTT

clone_size: NA
d_call: TRBD1
v_call: TRBV7-9
j_call: TRBJ2-7
cdr3_aa: CASSSRTGYEQYF
cdr3_nt: TGTGCCAGCAGCTCGCGGACAGGGTACGAGCAGTACTTC

clone_size: NA
d_call: NA
v_call: TRBV19
j_call: TRBJ2-1
cdr3_aa: CASSDYSSYNEQFF
cdr3_nt: TGTGCCAGTAGTGACTATAGCTCCTACAATGAGCAGTTCTTC

clone_size: NA
d_call: TRBD1
v_call: TRBV9
j_call: TRBJ1-2
cdr3_aa: CASSDRTGALGGYTF
cdr3_nt: TGTGCCAGCAGCGACCGGACAGGGGCCCTCGGGGGCTACACCTTC

clone_size: few
d_call: NA
v_call: TRBV6-6
j_call: TRBJ1-1
cdr3_aa: CASSYSQGFTEAFF
cdr3_nt: TGTGCCAGCAGTTACAGTCAGGGTTTCACTGAAGCTTTCTTT

clone_size: NA
d_call: NA
v_call: TRBV28
j_call: TRBJ2-1
cdr3_aa: CASSNYKGEFHYNEQFF
cdr3_nt: TGTGCCAGCAGTAACTATAAAGGGGAATTCCACTACAATGAGCAGTTCTTC

clone_size: NA
d_call: NA
v_call: TRBV9
j_call: TRBJ1-2
cdr3_aa: CASSANPRRAWGYTF
cdr3_nt: TGTGCCAGCAGCGCCAATCCCAGGAGGGCTTGGGGCTACACCTTC

clone_size: NA
d_call: NA
v_call: TRBV12-1
j_call: TRBJ2-5
cdr3_aa: CASSLGARLAWNQETQYF
cdr3_nt: TGTGCCAGCAGCTTGGGGGCCCGACTAGCGTGGAACCAAGAGACCCAGTACTTC

clone_size: few
d_call: NA
v_call: TRBV6-6
j_call: TRBJ1-2
cdr3_aa: CASRTDMLRSGYTF
cdr3_nt: TGTGCCAGCAGGACGGATATGCTGAGGTCGGGCTACACCTTC

clone_size: few
d_call: NA
v_call: TRBV10-3
j_call: TRBJ1-1
cdr3_aa: CAISERTVMNTEAFF
cdr3_nt: TGTGCCATCAGTGAGCGAACAGTCATGAACACTGAAGCTTTCTTT

clone_size: few
d_call: NA
v_call: TRBV27
j_call: TRBJ2-7
cdr3_aa: CASRGLLTDTGSYEQYF
cdr3_nt: TGTGCCAGCAGGGGACTGCTCACAGACACCGGATCCTACGAGCAGTACTTC

clone_size: once
d_call: TRBD1
v_call: TRBV2
j_call: TRBJ2-1
cdr3_aa: CASSPGTGRSEQFF
cdr3_nt: TGTGCCAGCAGTCCCGGGACAGGGAGATCTGAGCAGTTCTTC

clone_size: NA
d_call: NA
v_call: TRBV14
j_call: TRBJ2-7
cdr3_aa: CASSFHPDPGSYEQYF
cdr3_nt: TGTGCCAGCAGCTTTCACCCTGACCCAGGGTCGTACGAGCAGTACTTC

clone_size: NA
d_call: TRBD2
v_call: TRBV25-1
j_call: TRBJ2-1
cdr3_aa: CASSEFAGAYNEQFF
cdr3_nt: TGTGCCAGCAGTGAATTTGCGGGAGCCTACAATGAGCAGTTCTTC

clone_size: NA
d_call: NA
v_call: TRBV27
j_call: TRBJ1-3
cdr3_aa: CASSSLQVGASGNTIYF
cdr3_nt: TGTGCCAGCAGTTCCCTCCAGGTAGGGGCCTCTGGAAACACCATATATTTT

clone_size: NA
d_call: TRBD2
v_call: TRBV27
j_call: TRBJ2-7
cdr3_aa: CASSRSGMGDEQYF
cdr3_nt: TGTGCCAGCAGTCGTAGCGGGATGGGAGACGAGCAGTACTTC